This record looks at one TCR beta chain sequence and its context. The sample holds other DNA sequences that translate to the same CDR3. The CDR3 runs 13 residues. The V gene's germline CDR1 is LNHDA and CDR2 SQIVND (reference sequence). V lost 6 bases to trimming and J lost 0 bases, with 6 bases between them. Researchers ran the PCR with 60 Vbeta and 13 Jbeta primers. Profiling relied on immunoSEQ multiplex PCR, and the TCRdb table lists in-frame clones only, not all of them. Counted here are about 140,000 clones, more than 75% occurring once; the ten biggest clones make up about 2%. This sample was included in a study of cytomegalovirus exposure and HLA in healthy donors.

Sequenced material: PBMCs. The chain links TRBV19 to TRBJ2-1; D is possibly TRBD1 (6 bases). The receptor was derived from a man aged 40-49 years in good health and CMV-seronegative. This CDR3 reads CASRQGSYNEQFF. The CDR3 DNA follows: TGTGCCAGTAGACAGGGCTCCTACAATGAGCAGTTCTTC.